The TCR beta chain described here comes from a study of blood T cell repertoires in COVID-19 (dated by TCRdb to about 2020). The study in broad terms: Samples from collaborators originated in the United States, Italy and Spain and spanned both the acute and convalescent phases of COVID-19. The prospective study material was composed of cDNA or gDNA derived from T cells, B-cell-depleted T cells, or PBMCs. Deeply sampled blood TCRbeta repertoires from subjects exposed to, actively infected with, or recovered from COVID-19 were included in the dataset. The repertoires were made available in a free public database intended to serve as a resource for research on the immune response to SARS-CoV-2. Samples came from the ongoing ImmuneRACE study (first 160 participants) plus 1,254 subjects from 6 global collaborators. Nearly every sample came with metadata listing a de-identified subject ID, COVID-19 status, age in years and sex. HLA class I and class II types, where available, came from metadata supplied by the sample provider rather than from assay-based typing.

The investigation overall reported the following: The quantity of clinical and demographic metadata differed by source and by participant and was supplied without curation.

Sequences SGHVS (CDR1) and FQNEAQ (CDR2) are obtained from the germline V gene. V is trimmed back by 3 bases and J by 3 bases, and the junction contains 1 base that no gene match accounts for. The CDR3 contains 13 residues, cysteine and phenylalanine counted. The sequence is cut down to CDR3 DNA, 39 bases in frame from base 1. Concerning this clone: The clone's antigen remains unknown. No much larger clone exists at a distance of one base, and base qualities are not known.

TCRbeta CDR3 regions were amplified from genomic DNA using the immunoSEQ Assay, a bias-controlled multiplex PCR. The authors' pipeline ran thus. Nucleated cell counts per sample were estimated from amplification of reference gene primers within the assay. To quantify the absolute abundance of each unique TCRbeta CDR3 rearrangement, sequence reads were collapsed and filtered. For each sample, productive Simpson clonality was calculated as the square root of Simpson's diversity index over productive rearrangements. Not all clones reach the TCRdb copy of this immuneACCESS table, which keeps in-frame sequences only. Checked studies attribute under half of the gap to unresolved V genes and leave the rest unexplained. V and J calls and clone size are those listed in that table; D and trimming were worked out from the DNA. In this sample the table shows around 46,000 clones, roughly 82% of which occur a single time. The top ten clonotypes cover less than 9.5% of the sample.

Collaborating institutions collected whole blood in K2EDTA tubes following their own protocols. For TCRbeta analysis, collaborator samples were shipped as frozen whole blood, as isolated PBMCs, or as DNA extracted from either sample type. The sample comprised peripheral blood. The TCR originated in a man between 40 and 49 years old with acute or convalescent COVID-19. This chain is built from TRBV7-8 and TRBJ1-2, with 7 bases aligning to TRBD1. The nucleotide sequence is given as TGTGCCAGCAGCTTCGGGACAGACTATGGCTACACCTTC. Its translation reads: CASSFGTDYGYTF.